A selection of T cell receptor beta chains follows, all from one sample in a study of blood T cell dynamics during melanoma immunotherapy. Assay: immunoSEQ multiplex PCR; the TCRdb copy retains only in-frame clones and omits some. The data contain 25,000 to 35,000 clones, 75% to 90% of them seen just once; the ten biggest clones take up 10% to 13%. Sequences were derived from blood, sampled from a patient treated with checkpoint blockade. These receptors originate from a human donor with melanoma. CDR3s include the opening cysteine and the closing phenylalanine or tryptophan. A D gene is named only where the DNA matches it firmly. The size of a clone is reported for some rows only, either as once, few or many, or as a class for expanded clones.

V gene: TRBV27
clone size: .
J gene: TRBJ1-1
D gene: .
CDR3 protein: CASSFSNTEAFF
CDR3 DNA: TGTGCCAGCAGTTTTTCGAACACTGAAGCTTTCTTT

V gene: TRBV2
clone size: .
J gene: TRBJ2-7
D gene: TRBD1
CDR3 protein: CASDRVSYEQYF
CDR3 DNA: TGTGCCAGCGACAGGGTTAGCTACGAGCAGTACTTC

V gene: TRBV5-6
clone size: .
J gene: TRBJ2-6
D gene: .
CDR3 protein: CASSRIFGANVLTF
CDR3 DNA: TGTGCCAGCAGCAGGATTTTTGGGGCCAACGTCCTGACTTTC

V gene: TRBV5-4
clone size: .
J gene: TRBJ2-7
D gene: .
CDR3 protein: CASSPWRAGHEQYF
CDR3 DNA: TGTGCCAGCAGCCCGTGGAGAGCGGGCCACGAGCAGTACTTC

V gene: TRBV19
clone size: .
J gene: TRBJ1-1
D gene: TRBD1
CDR3 protein: CASSNQGAGATEAFF
CDR3 DNA: TGTGCCAGTAGTAACCAGGGGGCGGGAGCCACTGAAGCTTTCTTT

V gene: TRBV5-1
clone size: .
J gene: TRBJ2-1
D gene: .
CDR3 protein: CASSFGYNEQFF
CDR3 DNA: TGCGCCAGCAGCTTCGGGTACAATGAGCAGTTCTTC

V gene: TRBV4-1
clone size: .
J gene: TRBJ1-2
D gene: TRBD1
CDR3 protein: CASSQDRQGAQNYGYTF
CDR3 DNA: TGCGCCAGCAGCCAAGATCGACAGGGGGCTCAGAACTATGGCTACACCTTC

V gene: TRBV14
clone size: .
J gene: TRBJ2-3
D gene: .
CDR3 protein: CASSPGQPPSDTQYF
CDR3 DNA: TGTGCCAGCAGCCCGGGACAACCACCCTCTGATACGCAGTATTTT

V gene: TRBV5-4
clone size: .
J gene: TRBJ2-5
D gene: TRBD1
CDR3 protein: CASSSGDRGLRETQYF
CDR3 DNA: TGTGCCAGCAGCTCAGGTGACAGGGGTTTGAGAGAGACCCAGTACTTC

V gene: TRBV9
clone size: .
J gene: TRBJ1-3
D gene: TRBD1
CDR3 protein: CASSVDRGSGNTIYF
CDR3 DNA: TGTGCCAGCAGCGTAGACAGGGGATCAGGAAACACCATATATTTT

V gene: TRBV6-5
clone size: .
J gene: TRBJ1-2
D gene: .
CDR3 protein: CATADNYGYTF
CDR3 DNA: TGTGCCACGGCGGATAACTATGGCTACACCTTC

V gene: TRBV11-2
clone size: .
J gene: TRBJ2-2
D gene: .
CDR3 protein: CASSSGVQNTGELFF
CDR3 DNA: TGTGCCAGCAGCTCGGGGGTTCAGAACACCGGGGAGCTGTTTTTT

V gene: TRBV4-1
clone size: .
J gene: TRBJ1-2
D gene: TRBD1
CDR3 protein: CASSQEPGTGSIDYTF
CDR3 DNA: TGCGCCAGCAGCCAAGAACCCGGGACAGGCTCTATTGACTACACCTTC

V gene: TRBV4-2
clone size: .
J gene: TRBJ1-4
D gene: TRBD1
CDR3 protein: CASSPDGTAVNEKLFF
CDR3 DNA: TGTGCCAGCAGCCCAGACGGGACAGCGGTTAATGAAAAACTGTTTTTT

V gene: TRBV19
clone size: .
J gene: TRBJ1-5
D gene: TRBD1
CDR3 protein: CASSITYRGLGQPQHF
CDR3 DNA: TGTGCCAGTAGTATTACCTACAGGGGGCTAGGTCAGCCCCAGCATTTT

V gene: TRBV7-8
clone size: once
J gene: TRBJ1-1
D gene: .
CDR3 protein: CASSPPPLGNTEAFF
CDR3 DNA: TGTGCCAGCAGCCCTCCCCCTCTGGGTAACACTGAAGCTTTCTTT

V gene: TRBV29-1
clone size: .
J gene: TRBJ2-3
D gene: .
CDR3 protein: CSVVVREKASTDTQYF
CDR3 DNA: TGCAGCGTTGTTGTCAGGGAAAAAGCAAGCACAGATACGCAGTATTTT

V gene: TRBV10-3
clone size: .
J gene: TRBJ2-2
D gene: .
CDR3 protein: CASLAGLGGELFF
CDR3 DNA: TGTGCCTCCCTAGCAGGCCTCGGCGGGGAGCTGTTTTTT

V gene: TRBV7-2
clone size: .
J gene: TRBJ1-6
D gene: .
CDR3 protein: CASSLNNSPLHF
CDR3 DNA: TGTGCCAGCAGCTTAAATAATTCACCCCTCCACTTT

V gene: TRBV4-3
clone size: .
J gene: TRBJ1-2
D gene: TRBD1
CDR3 protein: CASSQWTGGDGYTF
CDR3 DNA: TGCGCCAGCAGCCAATGGACAGGGGGCGATGGCTACACCTTC

V gene: TRBV19
clone size: .
J gene: TRBJ1-3
D gene: .
CDR3 protein: CASRGAASGNTIYF
CDR3 DNA: TGTGCCAGTAGGGGCGCCGCCTCTGGAAACACCATATATTTT

V gene: TRBV15
clone size: .
J gene: TRBJ1-2
D gene: TRBD1
CDR3 protein: CATSNGRGPPNYGYTF
CDR3 DNA: TGTGCCACCAGCAACGGCAGGGGGCCGCCTAACTATGGCTACACCTTC

V gene: TRBV19
clone size: .
J gene: TRBJ1-2
D gene: .
CDR3 protein: CASSWGGSALNYGYTF
CDR3 DNA: TGTGCCAGTAGTTGGGGGGGGTCGGCCCTTAACTATGGCTACACCTTC

V gene: TRBV7-3
clone size: .
J gene: TRBJ2-1
D gene: TRBD1
CDR3 protein: CASSLNQGAYNEQFF
CDR3 DNA: TGTGCCAGCAGCTTAAACCAGGGGGCCTACAATGAGCAGTTCTTC

V gene: TRBV7-3
clone size: .
J gene: TRBJ2-3
D gene: TRBD2
CDR3 protein: CASSLTSGGASTDTQYF
CDR3 DNA: TGTGCCAGCAGCTTGACTAGCGGGGGGGCCAGCACAGATACGCAGTATTTT

V gene: TRBV27
clone size: .
J gene: TRBJ1-4
D gene: .
CDR3 protein: CASSPEIRDIREKLFF
CDR3 DNA: TGTGCCAGCAGTCCTGAGATCCGGGACATACGTGAAAAACTGTTTTTT

V gene: TRBV7-9
clone size: .
J gene: TRBJ2-5
D gene: .
CDR3 protein: CASSLERGRETQYF
CDR3 DNA: TGTGCCAGCAGCTTAGAGAGGGGGAGGGAGACCCAGTACTTC

V gene: TRBV4-1
clone size: .
J gene: TRBJ2-7
D gene: TRBD1
CDR3 protein: CASSLGQGSPYEQYF
CDR3 DNA: TGCGCCAGCAGCCTCGGACAGGGATCACCCTACGAGCAGTACTTC

V gene: TRBV6-1
clone size: once
J gene: TRBJ2-1
D gene: .
CDR3 protein: CASRDPSYNEQFF
CDR3 DNA: TGTGCCAGCAGAGATCCCTCCTACAATGAGCAGTTCTTC

V gene: TRBV6-5
clone size: few
J gene: TRBJ1-2
D gene: .
CDR3 protein: CASSYSREFYGYTF
CDR3 DNA: TGTGCCAGCAGTTACTCGCGGGAATTCTATGGCTACACCTTC

V gene: TRBV7-8
clone size: few
J gene: TRBJ2-7
D gene: .
CDR3 protein: CASSLSLGPLEQYF
CDR3 DNA: TGTGCCAGCAGCTTATCCCTTGGGCCCCTCGAGCAGTACTTC

V gene: TRBV29-1
clone size: .
J gene: TRBJ1-1
D gene: .
CDR3 protein: CSVVLDTRRGNTEAFF
CDR3 DNA: TGCAGCGTTGTGCTGGACACTCGGAGAGGGAACACTGAAGCTTTCTTT

V gene: TRBV2
clone size: .
J gene: TRBJ2-6
D gene: .
CDR3 protein: CASSLHFSGANVLTF
CDR3 DNA: TGTGCCAGCAGCCTCCACTTCTCTGGGGCCAACGTCCTGACTTTC

V gene: TRBV25-1
clone size: .
J gene: TRBJ1-2
D gene: TRBD1
CDR3 protein: CASSETGGGVLYGYTF
CDR3 DNA: TGTGCCAGCAGTGAGACAGGGGGAGGAGTGCTCTATGGCTACACCTTC

V gene: TRBV5-1
clone size: .
J gene: TRBJ1-1
D gene: TRBD1
CDR3 protein: CASSPPGQIMNTEAFF
CDR3 DNA: TGCGCCAGCAGCCCCCCGGGACAGATTATGAACACTGAAGCTTTCTTT

V gene: TRBV11-2
clone size: .
J gene: TRBJ2-3
D gene: TRBD2
CDR3 protein: CASSQLAGGTDTQYF
CDR3 DNA: TGTGCCAGCAGCCAACTAGCGGGAGGGACAGATACGCAGTATTTT

V gene: TRBV7-2
clone size: .
J gene: TRBJ2-7
D gene: TRBD2
CDR3 protein: CASSIRGAYEQYF
CDR3 DNA: TGTGCCAGCAGCATACGGGGGGCCTACGAGCAGTACTTC

V gene: TRBV29-1
clone size: once
J gene: TRBJ1-1
D gene: TRBD1
CDR3 protein: CSVGQGARTAFF
CDR3 DNA: TGCAGCGTGGGACAGGGGGCGCGGACAGCTTTCTTT

V gene: TRBV5-1
clone size: few
J gene: TRBJ1-5
D gene: .
CDR3 protein: CASSLDRAKPAQHF
CDR3 DNA: TGCGCCAGCAGCTTGGACAGGGCAAAACCAGCCCAGCATTTT

V gene: TRBV4-3
clone size: .
J gene: TRBJ2-7
D gene: TRBD1
CDR3 protein: CASSQGQGVRSGEQYF
CDR3 DNA: TGCGCCAGCAGCCAAGGACAGGGGGTCAGGTCGGGCGAGCAGTACTTC

V gene: TRBV7-2
clone size: .
J gene: TRBJ2-7
D gene: TRBD1
CDR3 protein: CASSAGQGISEQYF
CDR3 DNA: TGTGCCAGCAGCGCGGGACAGGGAATATCCGAGCAGTACTTC

V gene: TRBV7-9
clone size: .
J gene: TRBJ2-2
D gene: TRBD2
CDR3 protein: CASSLRSGLAGQTGELFF
CDR3 DNA: TGTGCCAGCAGCTTACGCTCTGGACTAGCGGGACAGACCGGGGAGCTGTTTTTT

V gene: TRBV5-1
clone size: .
J gene: TRBJ1-3
D gene: .
CDR3 protein: CASSLGQTPLSGNTIYF
CDR3 DNA: TGCGCCAGCAGCTTAGGACAGACCCCACTCTCTGGAAACACCATATATTTT

V gene: TRBV2
clone size: .
J gene: TRBJ2-5
D gene: .
CDR3 protein: CASSENQGFIETQYF
CDR3 DNA: TGTGCCAGCAGTGAAAATCAGGGATTTATCGAGACCCAGTACTTC

V gene: TRBV5-4
clone size: .
J gene: TRBJ2-3
D gene: .
CDR3 protein: CASSLALSTDTQYF
CDR3 DNA: TGTGCCAGCAGCTTGGCACTGAGCACAGATACGCAGTATTTT

V gene: TRBV2
clone size: .
J gene: TRBJ1-5
D gene: TRBD1
CDR3 protein: CASSVTGGQQPQHF
CDR3 DNA: TGTGCCAGCAGTGTAACAGGGGGCCAACAGCCCCAGCATTTT

V gene: TRBV6-4
clone size: medium-sized
J gene: TRBJ2-3
D gene: TRBD2
CDR3 protein: CASSDGGDTDTQYF
CDR3 DNA: TGTGCCAGCAGTGACGGGGGGGACACAGATACGCAGTATTTT

V gene: TRBV5-1
clone size: once
J gene: TRBJ2-3
D gene: .
CDR3 protein: CASSWTGTGGKDTQYF
CDR3 DNA: TGCGCCAGCAGCTGGACCGGGACCGGCGGGAAAGATACGCAGTATTTT

V gene: TRBV28
clone size: .
J gene: TRBJ1-1
D gene: .
CDR3 protein: CASSFEFRQDAEAFF
CDR3 DNA: TGTGCCAGCAGTTTTGAATTTCGACAGGACGCTGAAGCTTTCTTT

V gene: TRBV6-5
clone size: .
J gene: TRBJ2-1
D gene: .
CDR3 protein: CASSYLWTFIYNEQFF
CDR3 DNA: TGTGCCAGCAGTTACCTCTGGACTTTCATCTACAATGAGCAGTTCTTC

V gene: TRBV7-2
clone size: once
J gene: TRBJ2-7
D gene: .
CDR3 protein: CASSFNSSYEQYF
CDR3 DNA: TGTGCCAGCAGCTTTAACAGCAGCTACGAGCAGTACTTC

V gene: TRBV6-1
clone size: .
J gene: TRBJ1-1
D gene: TRBD1
CDR3 protein: CASSRDRVPTEAFF
CDR3 DNA: TGTGCCAGCAGCCGGGACAGGGTCCCCACTGAAGCTTTCTTT

V gene: TRBV15
clone size: .
J gene: TRBJ1-2
D gene: TRBD1
CDR3 protein: CATSSLVRTGSDGYTF
CDR3 DNA: TGTGCCACCAGCAGCCTAGTTAGGACAGGCTCAGATGGCTACACCTTC

V gene: TRBV27
clone size: medium-sized
J gene: TRBJ1-2
D gene: .
CDR3 protein: CASSLSPWTGHGYTF
CDR3 DNA: TGTGCCAGCAGTTTATCGCCCTGGACCGGACATGGCTACACCTTC

V gene: TRBV5-6
clone size: .
J gene: TRBJ2-5
D gene: TRBD2
CDR3 protein: CASSLGLAGSQETQYF
CDR3 DNA: TGTGCCAGCAGCTTGGGACTAGCGGGGAGTCAAGAGACCCAGTACTTC

V gene: TRBV18
clone size: .
J gene: TRBJ2-2
D gene: .
CDR3 protein: CASSPGGGRYGELFF
CDR3 DNA: TGTGCCAGCTCACCAGGAGGGGGAAGATATGGGGAGCTGTTTTTT